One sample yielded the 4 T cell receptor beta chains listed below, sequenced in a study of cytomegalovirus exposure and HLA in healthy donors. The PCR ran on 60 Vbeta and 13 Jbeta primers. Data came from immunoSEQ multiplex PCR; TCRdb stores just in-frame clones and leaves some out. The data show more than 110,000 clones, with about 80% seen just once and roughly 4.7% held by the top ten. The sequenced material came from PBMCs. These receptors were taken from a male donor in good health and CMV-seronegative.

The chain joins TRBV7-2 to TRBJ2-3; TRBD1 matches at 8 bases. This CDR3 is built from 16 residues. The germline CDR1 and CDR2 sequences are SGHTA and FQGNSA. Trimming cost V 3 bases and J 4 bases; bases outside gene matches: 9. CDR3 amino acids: CASSFHSGGRSDTQYF. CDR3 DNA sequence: TGTGCCAGCAGCTTTCATTCAGGGGGCAGGTCAGATACGCAGTATTTT.

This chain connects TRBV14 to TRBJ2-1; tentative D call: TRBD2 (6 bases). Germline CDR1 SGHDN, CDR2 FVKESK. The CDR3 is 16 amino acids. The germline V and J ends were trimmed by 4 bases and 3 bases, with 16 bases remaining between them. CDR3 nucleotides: TGTGCCAGCAGCCCTGCCCTGGGGGGAATCTACAATGAGCAGTTCTTC. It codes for CASSPALGGIYNEQFF.

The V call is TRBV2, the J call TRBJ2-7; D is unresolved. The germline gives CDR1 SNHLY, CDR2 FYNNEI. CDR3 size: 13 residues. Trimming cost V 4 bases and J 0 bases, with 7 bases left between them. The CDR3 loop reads CASSARDSYEQYF. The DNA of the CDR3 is TGTGCCAGCAGTGCTAGAGACTCCTACGAGCAGTACTTC.

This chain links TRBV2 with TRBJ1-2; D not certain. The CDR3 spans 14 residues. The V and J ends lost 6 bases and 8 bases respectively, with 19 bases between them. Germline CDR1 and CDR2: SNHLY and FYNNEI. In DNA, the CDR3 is TGTGCCAGCAGACAGACAAACGCCCCCAAGGGCTACACCTTC. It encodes CASRQTNAPKGYTF. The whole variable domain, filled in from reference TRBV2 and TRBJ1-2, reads EPEVTQTPSHQVTQMGQEVILRCVPISNHLYFYWYRQILGQKVEFLVSFYNNEISEKSEIFDDQFSVERPDGSNFTLKIRSTKLEDSAMYFCASRQTNAPKGYTFGSGTRLTVV.